Shown below are 14 T cell receptor beta chains from a single sample sequenced in a study of cytomegalovirus exposure and HLA in healthy donors. The primer mix had 60 Vbeta and 13 Jbeta primers. This table comes from immunoSEQ multiplex PCR, and its TCRdb copy is limited to in-frame clones, with some not included. The table has about 120,000 clones, 60% to 80% seen once. The sequenced sample consisted of PBMCs. The receptor source for this set is a man aged 50 to 59 in good health and CMV-seropositive.

V and J are TRBV19 and TRBJ1-3; D uncertain. There are 12 residues in the CDR3. CDR1 and CDR2 (germline): LNHDA, SQIVND (reference sequence). The V and J ends lost 5 bases and 4 bases respectively, with 6 bases between them. Written as DNA, the CDR3 is TGTGCCAGTAGTGCGGAAGGAAACACCATATATTTT. It specifies CASSAEGNTIYF.

The V gene is TRBV7-2, the J gene TRBJ2-7; D might be TRBD2 (7 bases). Trimming removed 1 base at V and 7 bases at J, with 17 bases between. The CDR3 is made up of 15 amino acids. Germline V gene data show CDR1 as SGHTA and CDR2 as FQGNSA. The CDR3 loop is CASSLGGQRGREQYF. The CDR3, as DNA: TGTGCCAGCAGCTTAGGAGGACAGCGGGGCAGGGAGCAGTACTTC.

The chain links TRBV5-1 to TRBJ1-4, with 9 bases aligning to TRBD1. After removal of 4 bases from V and 2 bases from J, the junction contained 3 bases not matched to a gene. Germline CDR1 SGHRS, CDR2 YFSETQ. This CDR3 is 15 amino acids long. The CDR3: CASSKGQGTNEKLFF. Here the CDR3 DNA reads TGCGCCAGCAGCAAGGGACAGGGCACTAATGAAAAACTGTTTTTT.

The genes are TRBV6-1 and TRBJ2-3; D is undetermined. V lost 2 bases, J lost 0 bases, and 6 bases lay in between. Germline V gene lookup returns CDR1 MNHNS and CDR2 SASEGT. The CDR3 is 14 amino acids. CDR3 residues: CASSEQYSTDTQYF. CDR3 DNA: TGTGCCAGCAGTGAACAGTACAGCACAGATACGCAGTATTTT.

This clone appeared a few times. The chain uses TRBV5-1 and TRBJ2-7; the match to TRBD1 covers 8 bases. There are 18 residues in the CDR3. Germline CDR1 reads SGHRS; CDR2 reads YFSETQ. The trim removed 5 bases at V and 4 bases at J, leaving 20 bases unmatched. CDR3 DNA sequence: TGCGCCAGCAGAAGAGGGACAGGAAGCTTACGGATGGTTTACGAGCAGTACTTC. Translation gives CASRRGTGSLRMVYEQYF.

The chain couples TRBV7-2 to TRBJ2-7; no clear D. This CDR3 region has 19 residues. Per germline, CDR1 SGHTA and CDR2 FQGNSA. Trimming took off 4 bases at V and 1 base at J, with 26 bases between the two ends. This chain's CDR3 is CASSSTPGYERRKSYEQYF. For the CDR3, the DNA is TGTGCCAGCAGCTCAACCCCGGGTTACGAAAGACGGAAATCCTACGAGCAGTACTTC.

The V gene is TRBV5-1, the J gene TRBJ2-1, with 9 positions matching TRBD1. The junction had 6 bases not matched to a gene; V was cut back by 4 bases and J by 4 bases. There are 15 residues in the CDR3. Germline CDR1 reads SGHRS; CDR2 reads YFSETQ. The CDR3 coding sequence is TGCGCCAGCAGCAAAACAGGGGGCTCGTACAATGAGCAGTTCTTC. As protein: CASSKTGGSYNEQFF.

The rearrangement uses TRBV5-6 and TRBJ1-1, with D possibly matching TRBD1 (6 bases). This CDR3 is 15 amino acids long. Germline CDR1 SGHDT, CDR2 YYEEEE. Trimming shortened V by 0 bases and J by 4 bases, and 13 bases separated the two germline ends. The CDR3 coding sequence is TGTGCCAGCAGCTTGGTAGGTCAGGGGAGCACTGAAGCTTTCTTT. Translating it yields CASSLVGQGSTEAFF.

The chain carries TRBV6-1 and TRBJ2-1; D not resolved. Germline CDR1 is MNHNS and CDR2 is SASEGT. The CDR3 length is 14 residues. The germline V and J ends were trimmed by 1 base and 5 bases, with 9 bases remaining between them. CDR3 sequence: CASSEGYSHNEQFF. The CDR3 DNA sequence: TGTGCCAGCAGTGAAGGCTACAGCCACAATGAGCAGTTCTTC.

The chain is built from TRBV29-1 and TRBJ2-7; 7 positions match TRBD1. The CDR3 loop spans 12 amino acids. Trimming cost V 5 bases and J 9 bases; bases outside gene matches: 10. CDR1 is SQVTM and CDR2 is ANQGSEA in the germline V gene. CDR3 protein: CSVSRDRLGQYF. The CDR3, as DNA: TGCAGCGTTTCACGGGACAGACTTGGGCAGTACTTC.

The DNA of the CDR3 is TGTGCCAGCAGCTTAGGTAGGGGCTCGCGGGAGGAGACCCAGTACTTC. Residues: CASSLGRGSREETQYF. J is TRBJ2-5 and V is TRBV11-2; 7 bases match TRBD2. V lost 1 base, J lost 5 bases, and 10 bases stayed unmatched. CDR1 is SGHAT, CDR2 FQNNGV, per germline. This CDR3 spans 16 amino acids.

J is TRBJ2-7 and V is TRBV5-1; 11 bases line up with TRBD2. V lost 4 bases, J lost 6 bases, and 9 bases stayed unmatched. CDR1 SGHRS and CDR2 YFSETQ come from the germline V gene. The CDR3 loop spans 15 amino acids. CDR3 residues: CASSTELAGDGEQYF. In DNA form, the CDR3 reads TGCGCCAGCAGCACCGAACTAGCGGGAGATGGCGAGCAGTACTTC.

The chain has TRBV7-2 and TRBJ2-2; D is possibly TRBD2 (5 bases). Trimming cost V 1 base and J 5 bases, with 5 bases left between them. CDR3 length equals 13 residues. Per the germline V gene, CDR1 is SGHTA and CDR2 is FQGNSA. This CDR3 reads CASSLGETGELFF. CDR3 in DNA: TGTGCCAGCAGCTTAGGGGAGACCGGGGAGCTGTTTTTT.

The V and J genes are TRBV4-2 and TRBJ2-3; perhaps TRBD2 as D (6 bases). Trimming took 0 bases from V and 2 from J, leaving 12 bases between them. Germline V CDR1 and CDR2: LGHNA, YNFKEQ. This CDR3 spans 16 amino acids. The CDR3 DNA sequence: TGTGCCAGCAGCCAAGAGGAGGGAGCCGACACAGATACGCAGTATTTT. Its translation is CASSQEEGADTDTQYF.